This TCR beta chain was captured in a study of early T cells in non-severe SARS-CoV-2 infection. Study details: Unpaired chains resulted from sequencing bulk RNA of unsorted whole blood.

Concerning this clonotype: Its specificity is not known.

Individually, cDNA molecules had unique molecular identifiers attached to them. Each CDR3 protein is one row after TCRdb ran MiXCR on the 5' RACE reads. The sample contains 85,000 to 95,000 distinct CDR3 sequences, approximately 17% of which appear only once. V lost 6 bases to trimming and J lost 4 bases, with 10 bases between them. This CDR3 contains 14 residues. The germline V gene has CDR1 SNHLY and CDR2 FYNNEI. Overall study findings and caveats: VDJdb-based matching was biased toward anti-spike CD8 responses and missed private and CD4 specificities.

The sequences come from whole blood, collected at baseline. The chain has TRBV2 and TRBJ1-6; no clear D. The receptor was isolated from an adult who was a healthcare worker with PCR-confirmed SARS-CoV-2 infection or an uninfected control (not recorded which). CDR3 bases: TGTGCCAGCAGCCCCTCGGGGTATAATTCACCCCTCCACTTT. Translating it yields CASSPSGYNSPLHF.